This T cell receptor (beta chain) originates from a study of cytotoxic CD8 clonotypes in ibrutinib-treated CLL. Whole-study context: Patient counts were ten to eleven relapsed/refractory, over 14 treatment-naive and fewer than 18 IGHV unmutated. Partial responses numbered around 25 and complete responses 2; after a median around 63 months, about 14 stayed remitted and around 12 progressed. Overall study findings and caveats: Public clonotypes occurred uncommonly; on treatment, they contracted or remained stable.

Trimming cost V 6 bases and J 5 bases, with 17 bases left between them. The CDR3 totals 14 residues. Germline-derived CDR1 and CDR2 are SGHRS and YFSETQ. TCRdb's table, derived via immunoSEQ multiplex PCR, lists solely in-frame clones and lacks some. This sample yields 150,000 to 200,000 clones, of which roughly 84% are seen a single time; more than 2.5% belongs to the top ten. In regard to this clone: The antigen is undetermined.

Genomic DNA for TCR beta libraries, about 1.8 micrograms, came from cryopreserved PBMCs. This sample comprised PBMCs, obtained at disease progression, from a patient treated with ibrutinib. The chain joins TRBV5-1 to TRBJ2-5; D tentatively reads TRBD1 or TRBD2 (5 bases each). This receptor was identified in a human donor with chronic lymphocytic leukemia. CDR3 in amino acids: CASTLGTSGETQYF. The CDR3 DNA is TGCGCCAGCACCTTAGGGACCTCAGGGGAGACCCAGTACTTC.